A single sample gave rise to the 30 T cell receptor beta chains below, sequenced in a study of T cell responses to AZD1222 COVID-19 vaccine. Assay: immunoSEQ multiplex PCR; the TCRdb copy retains only in-frame clones and omits some. This table has 150,000 or so clones, around 90% appearing once. The specimen comprised peripheral blood, sampled 28 days after the second dose of the MenACWY control vaccine. Receptors were obtained from an adult who received the MenACWY meningococcal vaccine as a control.

The chain employs TRBV14 and TRBJ1-2, with 7 nucleotides matching TRBD1. Germline values: CDR1 SGHDN, CDR2 FVKESK. The V gene end was trimmed by 4 bases and the J gene end by 5 bases; junction bases not matched to a gene: 7. The length of the CDR3 is 14 residues. In nucleotides, the CDR3 is TGTGCCAGCAGCCCCCGGACAGGTGCTTATGGCTACACCTTC. It yields the protein CASSPRTGAYGYTF.

This chain links TRBV6-5 with TRBJ2-5; 13 bases match TRBD2. The CDR3 consists of 15 residues. V dropped 5 bases and J dropped 5; count of bases not matched to a gene: 5. CDR1 is MNHEY, CDR2 SVGAGI, per germline. CDR3 sequence (DNA): TGTGCCAGCAGTAAACTAGCGGGAGGGAGGGAGACCCAGTACTTC. As protein: CASSKLAGGRETQYF.

The V gene is TRBV25-1, the J gene TRBJ2-1; possibly TRBD1 for D (5 bases). CDR1 and CDR2 from the germline V gene are MGHDK and SYGVNS. V dropped 4 bases and J dropped 14 bases, with 9 bases sitting between them. The CDR3 covers 10 residues. The chain's CDR3 is CASSGREEFF. CDR3 DNA: TGTGCCAGCAGTGGCAGGGAAGAGTTCTTC.

The chain has TRBV3-1 (or the pseudogene TRBV3-2) and TRBJ1-5; D unclear. Deletions cut 4 bases from V and 4 bases from J, with 17 bases between. This CDR3 is 16 amino acids long. Germline V gives CDR1 LGHDT, CDR2 YNNKEL (reference sequence). CDR3 DNA: TGTGCCAGCAGCCCCTGCTGGCAGGTTCTGAATCAGCCCCAGCATTTT. This gives the protein CASSPCWQVLNQPQHF.

The gene calls are TRBV6-5 and TRBJ1-2; 7 nucleotides line up with TRBD1. In germline, CDR1 is MNHEY, CDR2 SVGAGI. Trimming removed 6 bases from V and 2 bases from J; junction bases left unmatched: 3. The CDR3 contains 13 residues. The CDR3 loop reads CASRMTGNYGYTF. CDR3 DNA: TGTGCCAGCAGGATGACAGGGAACTATGGCTACACCTTC.

Here the CDR3 DNA reads TGTGCCAGCAGCTTTGACAGGGCAGGGGCAGATACGCAGTATTTT. Its translation is CASSFDRAGADTQYF. J is TRBJ2-3 and V is TRBV7-3, with 7 positions matching TRBD1. Germline assignment: CDR1 SGHTA and CDR2 FQGTGA. CDR3 length: 15 amino acids. V lost 3 bases, J lost 4 bases, and 7 bases stayed unmatched.

The rearrangement joins TRBV3-1 (or the pseudogene TRBV3-2) to TRBJ2-2; D not certain. CDR1 is LGHDT and CDR2 is YNNKEL in the germline V gene (reference sequence). The length of the CDR3 is 16 residues. V was cut by 1 base and J by 0 bases, with 9 bases left in between. CDR3 amino acids: CASSQGLRANTGELFF. CDR3 bases: TGTGCCAGCAGCCAAGGCCTAAGAGCGAACACCGGGGAGCTGTTTTTT.

The chain is built from TRBV27 and TRBJ2-2, with D possibly TRBD1 on 7 matching bases. Germline V gene lookup returns CDR1 MNHEY and CDR2 SMNVEV (reference sequence). Trimming took 8 bases from V and 3 from J, leaving 16 bases between them. CDR3 length: 15 residues. CDR3 loop: CASWRRGQDTGELFF. The CDR3 DNA reads TGTGCCAGCTGGAGGAGGGGGCAGGACACCGGGGAGCTGTTTTTT.

This chain joins TRBV3-1 (or the pseudogene TRBV3-2) and TRBJ2-3, with D possibly matching TRBD2 (6 bases). Germline V gene sequence: CDR1 LGHDT, CDR2 YNNKEL (reference sequence). The CDR3 loop spans 13 amino acids. Trimming took 4 bases from V and 4 from J, leaving 9 bases between them. CDR3 amino acids: CASSPGVADTQYF. Written as DNA, the CDR3 is TGTGCCAGCAGCCCGGGAGTCGCAGATACGCAGTATTTT.

In DNA, the CDR3 is TGTGCCAGCTCATCCCCTACAGGGTCTGGAAACACCATATATTTT. It specifies CASSSPTGSGNTIYF. The J gene is TRBJ1-3, the V gene TRBV18; a possible D gene is TRBD1 (6 bases). V lost 5 bases and J 1 base, leaving 12 bases between the germline ends. Germline V gene sequence: CDR1 KGHSH, CDR2 LQKENI. This CDR3 has 15 residues.

The chain combines TRBV2 with TRBJ2-7; D uncertain. Looked up from germline, CDR1 is SNHLY and CDR2 is FYNNEI. Trimming left V 6 bases short and J 6 bases short, with 12 bases between. This CDR3 is 12 amino acids long. CDR3 nucleotide sequence: TGTGCCAGCAGGTTTGGGTTACGCGAGCAGTACTTC. The encoded protein is CASRFGLREQYF.

V gene TRBV30 combines with J gene TRBJ1-1; tentative D call: TRBD1 (6 bases). The CDR3 contains 11 residues. Germline-derived CDR1 and CDR2 are GTSNPN and SVGIG (reference sequence). The V and J ends lost 8 bases and 5 bases respectively, with 12 bases between them. The CDR3 DNA sequence: TGTGCCGGCGGTACAGGGACTGAAGCTTTCTTT. Its protein is CAGGTGTEAFF. The full variable domain, completed using reference TRBV30 and TRBJ1-1, is SQTIHQWPATLVQPVGSPLSLECTVEGTSNPNLYWYRQAAGRGLQLLFYSVGIGQISSEVPQNLSASRPQDRQFILSSKKLLLSDSGFYLCAGGTGTEAFFGQGTRLTVV.

The chain recombines TRBV21-1 with TRBJ2-1; the table's TRBD2 call for D was not verified on the DNA. TRBV21-1 is noted as a pseudogene. The CDR3 length is 15 residues. CDR3 sequence reads: CAGTPKLFLGGEQFF. CDR3 nucleotides: TGTGCCGGTACTCCGAAGCTATTCTTAGGCGGTGAGCAGTTCTTC.

The chain links TRBV27 to TRBJ2-7; D may be TRBD1 or TRBD2 (5 bases each). The CDR3 has 13 residues. Trimming left V 4 bases short and J 3 bases short, with 10 bases between. The germline V gene encodes CDR1 MNHEY and CDR2 SMNVEV (reference sequence). DNA for the CDR3: TGTGCCAGCAGTTCCAGGGAGTTCTACGAGCAGTACTTC. Protein product: CASSSREFYEQYF.

This clone appeared a single time. V usage is TRBV28 and J usage is TRBJ1-1; no clear D gene. There are 15 residues in the CDR3. The V gene lost 6 bases and the J gene lost 3 bases, with 17 bases spanning the gap. From germline, CDR1 is MDHEN and CDR2 SYDVKM. In DNA form, the CDR3 reads TGTGCCAGCAGCCCACGACACCAGTCCCACACTGAAGCTTTCTTT. The encoded protein is CASSPRHQSHTEAFF.

This clone showed up just a few times. V gene TRBV28 combines with J gene TRBJ1-1; possible D gene TRBD1, 5 bases. CDR1 MDHEN and CDR2 SYDVKM come from the germline V gene. The V end was cut by 5 bases, the J end by 3 bases, with 13 bases between. CDR3 length: 14 residues. CDR3 in amino acids: CASSTFGHYTEAFF. CDR3 bases: TGTGCCAGCAGTACCTTCGGACACTACACTGAAGCTTTCTTT.

The V and J genes are TRBV5-5 and TRBJ1-1; 7 positions match TRBD1. Losses at the gene ends were 2 bases for V and 5 bases for J; bases not matched to a gene: 3. In germline, CDR1 is SGHKS, CDR2 YYEKEE (reference sequence). The CDR3 is 13 amino acids. The CDR3 DNA sequence: TGTGCCAGCAGCTTTGACAGGGTGACTGAAGCTTTCTTT. Translating gives CASSFDRVTEAFF.

This clone turned up a few times. V and J are TRBV30 and TRBJ2-6; D might be TRBD2 (5 bases). The V and J ends lost 7 bases and 4 bases respectively, with 11 bases between them. The CDR3 has 13 amino acids. Germline assignment: CDR1 GTSNPN and CDR2 SVGIG (reference sequence). The CDR3, as DNA: TGTGCCTCGGGGTTGGCCGGGGCCAACGTCCTGACTTTC. Its protein is CASGLAGANVLTF. The full variable domain, in which reference TRBV30 and TRBJ2-6 provide the parts outside the CDR3, is SQTIHQWPATLVQPVGSPLSLECTVEGTSNPNLYWYRQAAGRGLQLLFYSVGIGQISSEVPQNLSASRPQDRQFILSSKKLLLSDSGFYLCASGLAGANVLTFGAGSRLTVL.

The chain uses TRBV2 and TRBJ1-2; no clear D gene. This CDR3 contains 12 residues. The ends were cut back, 7 bases at V and 8 bases at J, with 14 bases in the middle. Germline CDR1 reads SNHLY; CDR2 reads FYNNEI. The CDR3: CASTSGLGGYTF. CDR3 in DNA: TGTGCCAGCACCTCCGGGTTGGGAGGCTACACCTTC.

The chain employs TRBV10-1 and TRBJ1-1; D perhaps matches TRBD1 (6 bases). Per the germline V gene, CDR1 is WNHNN and CDR2 is SYGVQD (reference sequence). The CDR3 length is 13 residues. The V and J ends lost 6 bases and 3 bases respectively, with 11 bases between them. The CDR3 sequence is CASRAQGDTEAFF. CDR3 coding DNA: TGCGCCAGCAGGGCACAGGGAGACACTGAAGCTTTCTTT.

V and J are TRBV18 and TRBJ1-5; D is unresolved. Trimming cost V 3 bases and J 0 bases, with 9 bases left between them. This CDR3 has 15 amino acids. From germline, CDR1 is KGHSH and CDR2 LQKENI. The CDR3 loop reads CASSPEDGSNQPQHF. CDR3 sequence (DNA): TGTGCCAGCTCACCCGAGGACGGTAGCAATCAGCCCCAGCATTTT.

This clone appeared a single time. CDR3 bases: TGTGCCACCCAGGGACGGACGGTGTCCTACGAGCAGTACTTC. It is translated as CATQGRTVSYEQYF. This sequence joins TRBV6-5 and TRBJ2-7, with D perhaps TRBD1 or TRBD2 (5 bases each). Trimming took off 10 bases at V and 1 base at J, with 17 bases between the two ends. CDR1 is MNHEY and CDR2 is SVGAGI in the germline V gene. The CDR3 loop spans 14 amino acids.

This clone appeared a single time. V is TRBV5-1 and J is TRBJ2-7; D uncertain. Deletions cut 5 bases from V and 0 bases from J, with 6 bases between. The CDR3 spans 12 residues. CDR1 is SGHRS, CDR2 YFSETQ, per germline. The CDR3 coding sequence is TGCGCCAGCAGTCTTAGCTCCTACGAGCAGTACTTC. Residues: CASSLSSYEQYF.

This rearrangement joins TRBV9 to TRBJ2-3, with 8 nucleotides matching TRBD1. CDR1 is SGDLS and CDR2 is YYNGEE in the germline V gene. The CDR3 totals 18 residues. After removal of 0 bases from V and 3 bases from J, the junction contained 12 bases not matched to a gene. CDR3 amino acids: CASSVVGTGNTRTDTQYF. The CDR3 DNA is TGTGCCAGCAGCGTAGTAGGGACAGGAAACACACGGACAGATACGCAGTATTTT.

The chain links TRBV12-3 or TRBV12-4 to TRBJ1-5; D call uncertain. Trimming left V 6 bases short and J 2 bases short, with 8 bases between. The CDR3 runs to 13 residues. For the CDR3, the DNA is TGTGCCAGCAGAATTGCCGGCAATCAGCCCCAGCATTTT. This translates into CASRIAGNQPQHF.

J is TRBJ2-2 and V is TRBV5-1, with 8 bases lining up with TRBD1. Germline loops: CDR1 SGHRS, CDR2 YFSETQ. V was clipped by 2 bases and J by 4 bases; unmatched bases: 7. The CDR3 consists of 16 residues. CDR3 nucleotide sequence: TGCGCCAGCAGCTTAATAGGACAGGGAGGCACCGGGGAGCTGTTTTTT. Amino acid sequence: CASSLIGQGGTGELFF.

This chain joins TRBV29-1 and TRBJ2-7; a possible D gene is TRBD1 (6 bases). The CDR3 runs to 14 residues. Trimming pared 8 bases from V and 2 bases from J, leaving 19 bases between. In germline, CDR1 is SQVTM, CDR2 ANQGSEA. As DNA, the CDR3 is TGCAGCATTACCCACCAAACAGGGACCTACGAGCAGTACTTC. This encodes CSITHQTGTYEQYF.

CDR3 region: CASSLGTGSETQYF. In DNA form, the CDR3 reads TGTGCCAGCAGCTTAGGGACAGGTTCGGAGACCCAGTACTTC. The chain employs TRBV5-5 and TRBJ2-5; 8 bases are shared with TRBD1. V was pared by 2 bases and J by 5 bases, with 5 bases of the junction left unmatched. Germline V lookup: CDR1 SGHKS, CDR2 YYEKEE (reference sequence). The CDR3 runs 14 residues.

V gene TRBV19 combines with J gene TRBJ2-7; 7 bases line up with TRBD1. CDR3 length equals 14 residues. The germline CDR1 and CDR2 sequences are LNHDA and SQIVND (reference sequence). Germline trimming cut 5 bases from V and 0 bases from J; bases unmatched to any gene: 4. The CDR3 nucleotides read TGTGCCAGTAGTCCGACAGGGAGCTCCTACGAGCAGTACTTC. Translating gives CASSPTGSSYEQYF. The full variable domain, with the rest looked up from reference TRBV19 and TRBJ2-7, is DGGITQSPKYLFRKEGQNVTLSCEQNLNHDAMYWYRQDPGQGLRLIYYSQIVNDFQKGDIAEGYSVSREKKESFPLTVTSAQKNPTAFYLCASSPTGSSYEQYFGPGTRLTVT.

This clone was observed a handful of times. The genes are TRBV12-3 or TRBV12-4 and TRBJ1-5; D call uncertain. The CDR3 covers 12 residues. With 6 bases removed from V and 7 bases from J, the gap between germline ends came to 10 bases. In DNA, the CDR3 is TGTGCCAGCAGCTCCAGATGGCAGCCCCAGCATTTT. This codes for CASSSRWQPQHF.